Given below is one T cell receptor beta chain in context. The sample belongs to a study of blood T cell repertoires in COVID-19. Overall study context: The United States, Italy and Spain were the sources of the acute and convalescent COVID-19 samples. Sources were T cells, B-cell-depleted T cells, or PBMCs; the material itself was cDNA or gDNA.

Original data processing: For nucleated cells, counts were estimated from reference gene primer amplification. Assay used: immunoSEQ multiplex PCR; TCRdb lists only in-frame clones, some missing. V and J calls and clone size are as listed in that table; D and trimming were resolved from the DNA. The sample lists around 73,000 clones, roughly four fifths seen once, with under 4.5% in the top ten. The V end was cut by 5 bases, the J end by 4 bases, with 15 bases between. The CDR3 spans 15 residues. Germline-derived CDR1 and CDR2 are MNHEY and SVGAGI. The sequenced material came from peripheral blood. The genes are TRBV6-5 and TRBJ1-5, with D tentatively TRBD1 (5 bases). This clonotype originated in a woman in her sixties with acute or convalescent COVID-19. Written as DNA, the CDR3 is TGTGCCAGCAGTACGGAAGGGGTGTCTAATCAGCCCCAGCATTTT. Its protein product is CASSTEGVSNQPQHF.